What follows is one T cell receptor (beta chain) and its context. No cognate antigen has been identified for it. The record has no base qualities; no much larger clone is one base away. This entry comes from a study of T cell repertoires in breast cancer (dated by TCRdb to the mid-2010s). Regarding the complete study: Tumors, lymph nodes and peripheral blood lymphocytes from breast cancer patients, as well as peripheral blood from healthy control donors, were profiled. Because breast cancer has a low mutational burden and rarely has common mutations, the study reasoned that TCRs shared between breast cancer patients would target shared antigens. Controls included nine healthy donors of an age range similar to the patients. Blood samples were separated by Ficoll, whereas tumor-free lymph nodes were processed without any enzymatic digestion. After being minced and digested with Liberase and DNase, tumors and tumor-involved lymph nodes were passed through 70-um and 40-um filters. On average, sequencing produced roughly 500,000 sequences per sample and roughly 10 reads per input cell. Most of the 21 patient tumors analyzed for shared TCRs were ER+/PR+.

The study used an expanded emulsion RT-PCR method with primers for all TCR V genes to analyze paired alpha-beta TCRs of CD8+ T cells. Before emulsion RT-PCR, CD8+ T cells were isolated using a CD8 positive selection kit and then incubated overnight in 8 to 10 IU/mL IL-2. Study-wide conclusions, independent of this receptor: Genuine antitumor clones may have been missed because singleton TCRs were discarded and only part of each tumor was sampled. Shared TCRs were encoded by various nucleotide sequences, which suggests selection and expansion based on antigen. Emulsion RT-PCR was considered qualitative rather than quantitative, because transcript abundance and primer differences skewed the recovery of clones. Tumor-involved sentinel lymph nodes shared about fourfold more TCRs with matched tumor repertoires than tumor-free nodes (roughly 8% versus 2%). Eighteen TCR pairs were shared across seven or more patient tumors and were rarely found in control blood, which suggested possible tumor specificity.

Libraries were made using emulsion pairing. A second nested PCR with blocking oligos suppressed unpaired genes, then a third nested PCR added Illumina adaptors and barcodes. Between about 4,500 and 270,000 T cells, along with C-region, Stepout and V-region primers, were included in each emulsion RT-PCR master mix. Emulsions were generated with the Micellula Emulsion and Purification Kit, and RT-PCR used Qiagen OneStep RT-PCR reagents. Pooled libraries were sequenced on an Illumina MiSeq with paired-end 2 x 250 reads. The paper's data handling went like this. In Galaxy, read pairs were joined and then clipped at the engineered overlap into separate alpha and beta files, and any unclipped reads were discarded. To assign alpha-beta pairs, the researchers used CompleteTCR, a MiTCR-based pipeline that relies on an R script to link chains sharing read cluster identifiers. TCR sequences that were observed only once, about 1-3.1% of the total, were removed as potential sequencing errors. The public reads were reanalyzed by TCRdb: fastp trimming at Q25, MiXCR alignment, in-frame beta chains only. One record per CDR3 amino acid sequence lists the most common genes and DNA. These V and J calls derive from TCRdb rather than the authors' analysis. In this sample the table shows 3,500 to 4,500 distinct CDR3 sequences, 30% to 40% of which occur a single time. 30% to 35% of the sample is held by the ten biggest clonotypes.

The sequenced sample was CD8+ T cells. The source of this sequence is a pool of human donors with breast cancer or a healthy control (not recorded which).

The CDR3 protein is CSARDPRQVPNTGELFF. The DNA sequence follows: TGCAGTGCTAGAGATCCCCGCCAGGTCCCGAACACCGGGGAGCTGTTTTTT. The rearranged segments are TRBV20-1 and TRBJ2-2, with the D gene uncertain. CDR1 and CDR2, looked up from the germline V gene (reference sequence), are DFQATT and SNEGSKA. The CDR3 runs 17 amino acids, cysteine and phenylalanine included. Solely the CDR3 DNA is kept, with 51 bases framed from the first base. Deletion took 0 bases off V and 0 bases off J, with a span of 14 bases between the germline ends.